This T cell receptor (beta chain) originates from a study of cytotoxic CD8 clonotypes in ibrutinib-treated CLL. The study, taken as a whole, reports: At ibrutinib response, clonality increased, and at progression it declined back toward baseline.

A note on this clone: The antigen is not known.

TCR beta libraries used about 2 micrograms of genomic DNA from cryopreserved PBMCs. Assay used: immunoSEQ multiplex PCR; TCRdb lists only in-frame clones, some missing. The sample yields about 130,000 clones, 79% seen once. Germline V lookup: CDR1 MDHEN, CDR2 SYDVKM. V was pared by 7 bases and J by 4 bases, with 17 bases between. CDR3 size: 15 residues. J is TRBJ1-5 and V is TRBV28; D perhaps matches TRBD1 (6 bases). The sequences come from PBMCs, collected after 12 months of ibrutinib treatment. This TCR was sampled from a human donor with chronic lymphocytic leukemia. The CDR3, as DNA: TGTGCCAGCACCATCAGGGGACGTAAAAATCAGCCCCAGCATTTT. It yields the protein CASTIRGRKNQPQHF. Filled out from reference TRBV28 and TRBJ1-5, the complete variable domain reads DVKVTQSSRYLVKRTGEKVFLECVQDMDHENMFWYRQDPGLGLRLIYFSYDVKMKEKGDIPEGYSVSREKKERFSLILESASTNQTSMYLCASTIRGRKNQPQHFGDGTRLSIL.